The 19 T cell receptor beta chains listed next were all sequenced from one sample in a study of cytomegalovirus exposure and HLA in healthy donors. This PCR relied on a set of 60 Vbeta primers and 13 Jbeta primers. The table came from immunoSEQ multiplex PCR; TCRdb's copy has only in-frame clones and leaves some out. The sample carries tens of thousands of clones, around 10% recorded once. The sample taken for sequencing was PBMCs. The receptors here all came from a man in his sixties in good health and CMV-seropositive.

This clone was found a few times. The chain has TRBV19 and TRBJ2-7; a possible D gene is TRBD2 (5 bases). V gave up 5 bases and J gave up 0 bases, with 8 bases separating them. This CDR3 has 13 residues. CDR1 and CDR2 from the germline V gene are LNHDA and SQIVND (reference sequence). The CDR3 DNA reads TGTGCCAGTAGTGCCGAGGGCTCCTACGAGCAGTACGTC. It encodes CASSAEGSYEQYV.

This clone was detected a few times. CDR3 amino acids: CAWRLPLGGETQYF. The CDR3 nucleotides are TGTGCCTGGAGACTCCCACTAGGTGGCGAGACCCAGTACTTC. The rearrangement joins TRBV30 to TRBJ2-5; possibly TRBD2 for D (5 bases). This CDR3 has 14 residues. Germline CDR1 GTSNPN, CDR2 SVGIG (reference sequence). V was clipped by 3 bases and J by 5 bases, with 16 bases between them. Complete variable domain (other parts from reference TRBV30 and TRBJ2-5): SQTIHQWPATLVQPVGSPLSLECTVEGTSNPNLYWYRQAAGRGLQLLFYSVGIGQISSEVPQNLSASRPQDRQFILSSKKLLLSDSGFYLCAWRLPLGGETQYFGPGTRLLVL.

This clone turned up a few times. The chain joins TRBV9 to TRBJ2-1; 10 bases fit TRBD2. The CDR3 spans 15 residues. The V gene end was trimmed by 2 bases and the J gene end by 10 bases; junction bases not matched to a gene: 9. Germline CDR1 reads SGDLS; CDR2 reads YYNGEE. Written as DNA, the CDR3 is TGTGCCAGCAGCGTGCTAAGCGGGGGGGCCGGAGAGCAGTTCTTC. Protein sequence: CASSVLSGGAGEQFF.

This clone came up a few times. The chain combines TRBV6-1 with TRBJ1-5; maybe TRBD1 (6 bases). The length of the CDR3 is 13 residues. V lost 6 bases to trimming and J lost 6 bases, with 12 bases between them. Germline V gene data show CDR1 as MNHNS and CDR2 as SASEGT. The CDR3 bases are TGTGCCAGCAGGGAGACAGGCATTCAGCCCCAGCATTTT. Encoded protein: CASRETGIQPQHF.

This clone was seen once. The rearrangement joins TRBV2 to TRBJ2-2, with 9 bases identical to TRBD2. The junction had 12 bases not matched to a gene; V was cut back by 8 bases and J by 2 bases. The CDR3 runs 17 residues. Per germline, CDR1 SNHLY and CDR2 FYNNEI. CDR3 sequence reads: CASGGSSGTLNTGELFF. The CDR3 nucleotides read TGTGCCAGCGGTGGTTCTAGCGGGACGCTAAACACCGGGGAGCTGTTTTTT.

There are a few counts of this clone. The V call is TRBV9, the J call TRBJ2-7; D not resolved. In germline, CDR1 is SGDLS, CDR2 YYNGEE. This CDR3 region has 13 residues. Trimming left V 3 bases short and J 5 bases short, with 12 bases between. The CDR3, as DNA: TGTGCCAGCAGCGCACACTATAGAGACGAGCAGTACTTC. Amino acid sequence: CASSAHYRDEQYF.

This clone has a handful of counts. This sequence joins TRBV5-1 and TRBJ2-2; D call uncertain. The ends were cut back, 3 bases at V and 4 bases at J, with 4 bases in the middle. This CDR3 comprises 12 residues. From germline, CDR1 is SGHRS and CDR2 YFSETQ. CDR3 coding DNA: TGCGCCAGCAGCTCGAGCACCGGGGAGCTGTTTTTT. This sequence encodes CASSSSTGELFF.

Points on this clone: A read error may account for a junction end that differs from germline. V usage is TRBV7-9 and J usage is TRBJ2-5, with 7 bases aligning to TRBD1. Germline V gene data show CDR1 as SEHNR and CDR2 as FQNEAQ (reference sequence). The CDR3 contains 16 residues. This CDR3 is CASRWEKTGMIENQYF. The CDR3 DNA sequence: TGTGCCAGCAGATGGGAAAAGACAGGGATGATCGAGAACCAGTACTTC.

The CDR3 nucleotides read TGTGCCAGCCGTGGGAGTCCTAACTATGGCTACACCTTC. Its protein product is CASRGSPNYGYTF. The rearrangement links TRBV27 to TRBJ1-2; D unresolved. Germline V CDR1 and CDR2: MNHEY, SMNVEV (reference sequence). The CDR3 contains 13 residues. V lost 8 bases and J lost 0, with 10 bases in between.

The chain carries TRBV6-4 and TRBJ2-2; the D gene is possibly TRBD2 (5 bases). V was cut by 3 bases and J by 1 base, with 9 bases left in between. Germline assignment: CDR1 MRHNA and CDR2 SNTAGT. The CDR3 totals 15 residues. The CDR3 is CASSELAGNTGELFF. CDR3 sequence (DNA): TGTGCCAGCAGTGAATTGGCGGGGAACACCGGGGAGCTGTTTTTT.

This chain links TRBV11-2 with TRBJ2-3; possible D gene TRBD2, 6 bases. The germline V and J ends were trimmed by 2 bases and 6 bases, with 18 bases remaining between them. The V gene's germline CDR1 is SGHAT and CDR2 FQNNGV. The CDR3 totals 16 residues. The CDR3 reads CASSLQPGVGPDTQYF. CDR3 coding DNA: TGTGCCAGCAGCTTACAACCGGGGGTTGGCCCCGATACGCAGTATTTT. The variable domain in full, completed from reference TRBV11-2 and TRBJ2-3, reads EAGVAQSPRYKIIEKRQSVAFWCNPISGHATLYWYQQILGQGPKLLIQFQNNGVVDDSQLPKDRFSAERLKGVDSTLKIQPAKLEDSAVYLCASSLQPGVGPDTQYFGPGTRLTVL.

The DNA of the CDR3 is TGTGCCAGCAGCTCCCGACTAGCGGGAACCTACAATGAGCAGTTCTTC. Translating it yields CASSSRLAGTYNEQFF. The rearrangement links TRBV11-2 to TRBJ2-1, with 11 positions matching TRBD2. The CDR3 runs to 16 residues. V shed 4 bases, J shed 2 bases, and the junction held 4 bases outside the gene matches. Germline lookup yields CDR1 SGHAT and CDR2 FQNNGV.

Comment on this clone: No conserved phenylalanine or tryptophan is present at the end of the CDR3, so a read error is the likely explanation. This chain uses TRBV9 with TRBJ2-3, with D uncertain. There are 14 residues in the CDR3. Looked up from germline, CDR1 is SGDLS and CDR2 is YYNGEE. The V end lost 1 base, the J end lost 2 bases, and 8 bases lay between the germline ends. Written as DNA, the CDR3 is TGTGCCAGCAGCGTATACCCGGCCACAGATACGCAGTATGTT. Its translation: CASSVYPATDTQYV.

Only a few counts were recorded for this clone. The chain is built from TRBV5-1 and TRBJ2-7; 11 nucleotides align to TRBD2. Looked up from germline, CDR1 is SGHRS and CDR2 is YFSETQ. The trim removed 4 bases at V and 6 bases at J, leaving 6 bases unmatched. This CDR3 region has 14 residues. CDR3 bases: TGCGCCAGCAGCGCGAGACTAGCGGGAAGCGAGCAGTACTTC. It yields the protein CASSARLAGSEQYF.

V and J are TRBV7-9 and TRBJ1-5; 7 bases match TRBD1. The CDR3 has 16 amino acids. V lost 0 bases, J lost 1 base, and 3 bases stayed unmatched. Germline CDR1 is SEHNR and CDR2 is FQNEAQ (reference sequence). CDR3 DNA: TGTGCCAGCAGCTTAGCCGGGACAGCCAGCAATCAGCCCCAGCATTTT. Translated, it gives CASSLAGTASNQPQHF. The full variable domain, its missing parts supplied by reference TRBV7-9 and TRBJ1-5, is DTGVSQNPRHKITKRGQNVTFRCDPISEHNRLYWYRQTLGQGPEFLTYFQNEAQLEKSRLLSDRFSAERPKGSFSTLEIQRTEQGDSAMYLCASSLAGTASNQPQHFGDGTRLSIL.

This clone was seen a few times. The J gene is TRBJ1-5, the V gene TRBV28; D perhaps matches TRBD1 (5 bases). CDR3 size: 15 residues. With 4 bases removed from V and 1 base from J, the gap between germline ends came to 11 bases. Germline V gene lookup returns CDR1 MDHEN and CDR2 SYDVKM. The DNA of the CDR3 is TGTGCCAGCAGTTCCCCGGGGGGGAGCAATCAGCCCCAGCATTTT. Protein sequence: CASSSPGGSNQPQHF.

A few counts support this clone. One end of the junction varies from germline; a read error may be responsible. V and J are TRBV7-7 and TRBJ2-3, with 8 positions matching TRBD2. This CDR3 contains 13 residues. Germline lookup yields CDR1 SSHAT and CDR2 FNYEAQ (reference sequence). CDR3: CASSLTSADTQYF. CDR3 bases: TGTGCTAGCAGCTTGACTAGCGCAGATACGCAGTATTTT.

This clone has only a few counts. This chain joins TRBV20-1 and TRBJ1-1, with no clear D. The CDR3 runs 11 residues. Germline assignment: CDR1 DFQATT and CDR2 SNEGSKA (reference sequence). V lost 6 bases and J 3 bases, leaving 8 bases between the germline ends. CDR3 nucleotide sequence: TGCAGTGCCGAGAGGGACACTGAAGCTTTCTTT. As protein: CSAERDTEAFF.

The chain recombines TRBV9 with TRBJ2-5; possible D gene TRBD1, 6 bases. Trimming shortened V by 0 bases and J by 1 base, and 19 bases separated the two germline ends. Germline CDR1 is SGDLS and CDR2 is YYNGEE. The length of the CDR3 is 18 residues. The CDR3 DNA follows: TGTGCCAGCAGCGTAGCCCCCAGGGGAATAGGCCTCCAAGAGACCCAGTACTTC. Translated: CASSVAPRGIGLQETQYF.